The clone carrying this TCR beta chain was detected ten times or more. The target antigen is unknown. The germline gives CDR1 MDHEN, CDR2 SYDVKM. V lost 4 bases and J lost 5, with 14 bases in between. This CDR3 has 14 amino acids. The source of the sample is a study of T-cell reconstitution after alpha-beta-depleted transplantation in children. Study-wide results and limits: It was reported that alpha-beta T cells came from several hundred expanded graft clones (about two months after transplant).

Unique molecular identifiers were incorporated when the TCRbeta library was constructed. Using its own MiXCR run on the PCR reads, TCRdb lists one record per CDR3 protein. In the table there are about 32,000 distinct CDR3 sequences, about 7% of which are singletons. Sequenced here: peripheral blood, sampled 60 days after TCRalphabeta/CD19-depleted stem cell transplant. The TCR originated in a child less than two years old who had a stem cell transplant for acute myeloid leukemia, so the T cells may come from the graft donor. The chain links TRBV28 to TRBJ1-1; D perhaps matches TRBD1 (5 bases). The CDR3 DNA reads TGTGCCAGCAGTTATAGGGGCTACCTAACTGAAGCTTTCTTT. Translating it yields CASSYRGYLTEAFF.